The sample holds a few counts of the clone carrying this T cell receptor beta chain. The entry originates in a study of beta chain features in type 1 diabetes. The V end lost 0 bases, the J end lost 0 bases, and 10 bases lay between the germline ends. The CDR3 is 17 residues long. Germline CDR1 SGHNT, CDR2 YYREEE (reference sequence). The isolated RNA, all of it, was reverse transcribed, so expressed TCRB transcripts were what got sequenced. Using immunoSEQ multiplex PCR, the repertoire was profiled, and TCRdb retains in-frame clones only, with some absent. The sample consists of fewer than 650,000 clones, roughly a sixth of them appearing once.

The chain has TRBV5-4 and TRBJ2-6; tentative D call: TRBD1 (5 bases). This TCR derives from a man aged 18 to 35 in good health. The sequencing input was naive CD4+ T cells from blood. CDR3 sequence (DNA): TGTGCCAGCAGCTTGGACAGGCCTTCCTCTGGGGCCAACGTCCTGACTTTC. Residues: CASSLDRPSSGANVLTF.